This T cell receptor (beta chain) was found in a study of shared clonotypes between healthy human individuals. Study-level points and caveats: Among a few donors, roughly 5% of naive CD4 clonotypes were found in common.

Naive-designated CD8 cells lacked CD45RO, were positively enriched for CCR7, and omitted terminally differentiated effector memory CD45RA+ cells. Donors were healthy HIV-negative adults without recently reported acute infections or vaccinations. Trimming took 3 bases from V and 4 from J, leaving 5 bases between them. Germline lookup yields CDR1 SGHRS and CDR2 YFSETQ. The CDR3 spans 12 residues. A word on this clone: Antigen specificity is unknown.

Profiling relied on immunoSEQ multiplex PCR, and the TCRdb table lists in-frame clones only, not all of them. The data hold about 590,000 clones, with 95% to 96% observed a single time. The rearrangement links TRBV5-1 to TRBJ2-1; D is ambiguous. The clonotype was recovered from a woman under 40 in good health. Sequences were obtained from naive CD8+ T cells sorted from blood. The CDR3 DNA reads as TGCGCCAGCAGCTCGACTTACAATGAGCAGTTCTTC. This encodes CASSSTYNEQFF.